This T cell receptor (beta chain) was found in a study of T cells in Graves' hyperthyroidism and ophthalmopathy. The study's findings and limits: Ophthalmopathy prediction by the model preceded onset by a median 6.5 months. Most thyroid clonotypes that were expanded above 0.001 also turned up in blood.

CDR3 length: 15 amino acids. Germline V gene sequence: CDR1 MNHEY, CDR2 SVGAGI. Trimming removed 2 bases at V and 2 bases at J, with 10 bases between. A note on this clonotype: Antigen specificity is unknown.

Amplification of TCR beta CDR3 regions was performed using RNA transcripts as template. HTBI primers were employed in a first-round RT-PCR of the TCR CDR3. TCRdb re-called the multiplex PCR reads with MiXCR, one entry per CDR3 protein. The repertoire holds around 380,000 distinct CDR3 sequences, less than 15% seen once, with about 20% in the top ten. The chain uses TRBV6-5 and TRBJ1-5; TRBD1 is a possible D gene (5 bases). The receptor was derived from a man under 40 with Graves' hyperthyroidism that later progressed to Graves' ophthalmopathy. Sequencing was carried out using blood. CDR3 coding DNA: TGTGCCAGCAGTTACCCTCAGGGCGGCAATCAGCCCCAGCATTTT. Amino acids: CASSYPQGGNQPQHF.